One and the same sample provided the 22 T cell receptor beta chains below, sequenced in a study of cytomegalovirus exposure and HLA in healthy donors. The study ran its PCR with 60 Vbeta and 13 Jbeta primers. The assay was immunoSEQ multiplex PCR, and TCRdb's table has in-frame clones only and misses some. The table has 180,000 or so clones, roughly 82% seen once. Sequencing was done on a sample of PBMCs. The source of these receptors is a man aged 35 to 55 in good health and CMV-seronegative.

V is TRBV19 and J is TRBJ1-5; 7 bases align to TRBD1. Germline assignment: CDR1 LNHDA and CDR2 SQIVND (reference sequence). The CDR3 is made up of 13 amino acids. V lost 10 bases and J lost 1; bases outside the gene matches: 4. CDR3 in amino acids: CATSQGSNQPQHF. The DNA of the CDR3 is TGTGCCACCTCACAGGGGAGCAATCAGCCCCAGCATTTT.

This rearrangement joins TRBV20-1 to TRBJ1-2; unclear D gene. Trimming took 7 bases from V and 8 from J, leaving 11 bases between them. Germline CDR1 reads DFQATT; CDR2 reads SNEGSKA (reference sequence). The CDR3 has 10 amino acids. CDR3 in amino acids: CSVSSKGYTF. Written as DNA, the CDR3 is TGCAGTGTCTCCTCTAAGGGCTACACCTTC.

The rearrangement uses TRBV15 and TRBJ1-1, with 9 nucleotides matching TRBD1. V dropped 5 bases and J dropped 8; count of bases not matched to a gene: 9. This CDR3 has 14 amino acids. Germline CDR1 and CDR2: LNHNV and YYDKDF (reference sequence). CDR3 DNA sequence: TGTGCCACCAGCTACCTACAGGGGGCCAGCGAAGCTTTCTTT. It translates to CATSYLQGASEAFF.

The chain carries TRBV5-1 and TRBJ2-3; a weak D match, TRBD1 (6 bases). The V gene lost 4 bases and the J gene lost 6 bases, with 18 bases spanning the gap. This CDR3 contains 15 residues. Germline CDR1 is SGHRS and CDR2 is YFSETQ. The CDR3 sequence: CASSAARQERDTQYF. The CDR3, as DNA: TGCGCCAGCAGCGCCGCCCGACAGGAGAGGGATACGCAGTATTTT. The full variable domain, in which reference TRBV5-1 and TRBJ2-3 provide the parts outside the CDR3, is KAGVTQTPRYLIKTRGQQVTLSCSPISGHRSVSWYQQTPGQGLQFLFEYFSETQRNKGNFPGRFSGRQFSNSRSEMNVSTLELGDSALYLCASSAARQERDTQYFGPGTRLTVL.

Only one count was recorded for this clone. The chain has TRBV7-2 and TRBJ2-2; TRBD2 aligns across 9 bases. This CDR3 has 13 residues. The V gene end was trimmed by 5 bases and the J gene end by 6 bases; junction bases not matched to a gene: 1. Germline CDR1 is SGHTA and CDR2 is FQGNSA. The CDR3, as DNA: TGTGCCAGCAGCCGCGGGAGGGCCGGGGAGCTGTTTTTT. This gives the protein CASSRGRAGELFF.

This chain connects TRBV7-8 to TRBJ1-1, with D possibly TRBD1 on 5 matching bases. This CDR3 spans 12 amino acids. With 5 bases removed from V and 8 bases from J, the gap between germline ends came to 12 bases. Germline V CDR1 and CDR2: SGHVS, FQNEAQ. The CDR3 region has the DNA TGTGCCAGCAGCCCCCCCTGGACAGAAGCTTTCTTT. This encodes CASSPPWTEAFF.

This clone was counted a single time. V and J are TRBV14 and TRBJ2-7, with 12 bases lining up with TRBD2. CDR3 size: 16 residues. V was clipped by 4 bases and J by 0 bases; unmatched bases: 4. CDR1 and CDR2 (germline): SGHDN, FVKESK. Written as DNA, the CDR3 is TGTGCCAGCAGCCCACTAGCGGGAGGTTCCTCCTACGAGCAGTACTTC. Translating it yields CASSPLAGGSSYEQYF.

V is TRBV7-9 and J is TRBJ2-3; TRBD2 matches at 9 bases. The CDR3 covers 15 residues. The junction had 3 bases not matched to a gene; V was cut back by 4 bases and J by 1 base. Germline CDR1 reads SEHNR; CDR2 reads FQNEAQ (reference sequence). CDR3 DNA sequence: TGTGCCAGCAGCTCGCGGACTAGCGGCACAGATACGCAGTATTTT. Its translation is CASSSRTSGTDTQYF.

This chain joins TRBV5-8 and TRBJ1-6; D possibly corresponds to TRBD1 (6 bases). The V and J ends lost 0 bases and 9 bases respectively, with 19 bases between them. Looked up from germline, CDR1 is SGHTS and CDR2 is YDEGEE. CDR3 length: 17 amino acids. The chain's CDR3 is CASSLAGGRLSTSPLHF. The CDR3 bases are TGTGCCAGCAGCTTGGCCGGGGGGCGCCTCTCGACTTCACCCCTCCACTTT.

This chain uses TRBV11-2 with TRBJ2-1; a possible D gene is TRBD2 (5 bases). The germline gives CDR1 SGHAT, CDR2 FQNNGV. Between the trimmed V and J ends, which lost 4 bases and 10 bases, there was a span of 20 bases. This CDR3 is built from 15 residues. The CDR3: CASSWTGSERQEQFF. CDR3 nucleotide sequence: TGTGCCAGCAGCTGGACTGGTAGCGAGAGGCAGGAGCAGTTCTTC. The variable domain in full, completed from reference TRBV11-2 and TRBJ2-1, reads EAGVAQSPRYKIIEKRQSVAFWCNPISGHATLYWYQQILGQGPKLLIQFQNNGVVDDSQLPKDRFSAERLKGVDSTLKIQPAKLEDSAVYLCASSWTGSERQEQFFGPGTRLTVL.

The chain uses TRBV28 and TRBJ1-2; maybe TRBD1 (5 bases). Trimming cost V 7 bases and J 5 bases, with 17 bases left between them. Germline CDR1 and CDR2: MDHEN and SYDVKM. The CDR3 consists of 14 residues. The CDR3 here is CASTLLSGTYGYTF. DNA for the CDR3: TGTGCCAGCACCCTCCTCTCTGGGACTTATGGCTACACCTTC.

This chain connects TRBV11-2 to TRBJ1-1, with D possibly matching TRBD1 (5 bases). The length of the CDR3 is 13 residues. Germline V CDR1 and CDR2: SGHAT, FQNNGV. V was trimmed by 3 bases and J by 1 base, leaving 6 bases between them. CDR3 bases: TGTGCCAGCAGCTTCGGGGGGAACACTGAAGCTTTCTTT. This translates into CASSFGGNTEAFF.

The rearrangement uses TRBV2 and TRBJ1-3, with TRBD1 matching over 8 bases. V trimming: 6 bases; J trimming: 2 bases; junction bases outside the gene matches: 12. CDR3 length equals 17 residues. CDR1 and CDR2 from the germline V gene are SNHLY and FYNNEI. CDR3: CASRRTGLEGPGNTIYF. In DNA form, the CDR3 reads TGTGCCAGCAGGCGGACAGGGCTAGAGGGGCCTGGAAACACCATATATTTT.

The chain has TRBV7-9 and TRBJ1-1; possibly TRBD1 for D (5 bases). CDR1 SEHNR and CDR2 FQNEAQ come from the germline V gene (reference sequence). The ends were cut back, 2 bases at V and 1 base at J, with 11 bases in the middle. This CDR3 has 15 residues. The DNA for the CDR3 is TGTGCCAGCAGCTTACATGGGGCAGCGAACACTGAAGCTTTCTTT. It encodes CASSLHGAANTEAFF.

The chain uses TRBV23-1 and TRBJ1-2; D not certain. Being an ORF, TRBV23-1 has a function that is uncertain. V was pared by 1 base and J by 0 bases, with 18 bases between. The CDR3 has 18 residues. CDR3 bases: TGCGCCAGCAGTCAATATCAGTCCGCGGAGATAACTAACTATGGCTACACCTTC. This gives the protein CASSQYQSAEITNYGYTF.

The V gene is TRBV7-2, the J gene TRBJ2-2, with 7 bases matching TRBD2. Germline CDR1 reads SGHTA; CDR2 reads FQGNSA. CDR3 length equals 14 residues. J gave up 4 bases and V 5 bases, and 4 bases lay outside the gene matches. CDR3 bases: TGTGCCAGCAGCCTTCGCGGGGGCACCGGGGAGCTGTTTTTT. Its translation: CASSLRGGTGELFF.

This sequence joins TRBV7-2 and TRBJ2-3; no reliable D call. Between the trimmed V and J ends, which lost 1 base and 6 bases, there was a span of 8 bases. This CDR3 is built from 13 residues. CDR1 and CDR2 (germline): SGHTA, FQGNSA. CDR3 protein: CASSLGLVDTQYF. The CDR3, as DNA: TGTGCCAGCAGCTTAGGTCTCGTGGATACGCAGTATTTT.

This clone appeared once. This chain connects TRBV28 to TRBJ1-5; TRBD1 matches 7 bases. Germline CDR1 MDHEN, CDR2 SYDVKM. The CDR3 runs 12 residues. Losses at the gene ends were 6 bases for V and 6 bases for J; bases not matched to a gene: 2. CDR3 loop: CASSTGVQPQHF. CDR3 DNA sequence: TGTGCCAGCAGCACAGGGGTTCAGCCCCAGCATTTT.

This clone was counted only a few times. The rearrangement joins TRBV11-3 to TRBJ2-7; a possible D gene is TRBD1 (6 bases). In germline, CDR1 is SGHNT, CDR2 YENEEA. With 4 bases removed from V and 3 bases from J, the gap between germline ends came to 13 bases. This CDR3 is built from 14 residues. DNA of the CDR3: TGTGCCAGCAGCTCAGAAGGGGACATCTACGAGCAGTACTTC. Translated, it gives CASSSEGDIYEQYF.

The chain combines TRBV7-8 with TRBJ2-3, with 10 positions matching TRBD2. CDR1 is SGHVS, CDR2 FQNEAQ, per germline. With V trimmed by 4 bases and J by 8 bases, 9 bases remained unmatched. The CDR3 spans 15 residues. In DNA form, the CDR3 reads TGTGCCAGCAGCTCCGGACTAGCGGTAATCGGTACGCAGTATTTT. Translating it yields CASSSGLAVIGTQYF.

The chain carries TRBV11-2 and TRBJ2-2; tentative D call: TRBD2 (6 bases). The V end was cut by 5 bases, the J end by 5 bases, with 12 bases between. The CDR3 loop spans 14 amino acids. The germline gives CDR1 SGHAT, CDR2 FQNNGV. DNA of the CDR3: TGTGCCAGCAGCGTTGCGGGAAGGACCGGGGAGCTGTTTTTT. This encodes CASSVAGRTGELFF.

This chain links TRBV9 with TRBJ1-2; no clear D gene. Germline loops: CDR1 SGDLS, CDR2 YYNGEE. Trimming took off 4 bases at V and 8 bases at J, with 15 bases between the two ends. The CDR3 runs 13 residues. The CDR3 sequence is CASSSGGNWGYTF. In DNA form, the CDR3 reads TGTGCCAGCAGCTCAGGAGGGAATTGGGGCTACACCTTC.